Below, 21 T cell receptor beta chains from the same sample are listed, as sequenced in a study of blood T cell repertoires in COVID-19. Using immunoSEQ multiplex PCR, the repertoire was profiled, and TCRdb retains in-frame clones only, with some absent. Of roughly 440,000 clones in the sample, 88% were seen once. The sample taken for sequencing was peripheral blood. The receptors derive from a woman between 45 and 65 years old with COVID-19, enrolled during active disease.

This clone was seen just once. V and J are TRBV5-1 and TRBJ1-5; D is possibly TRBD1 (6 bases). In germline, CDR1 is SGHRS, CDR2 YFSETQ. The CDR3 totals 15 residues. V lost 6 bases and J lost 7, with 20 bases in between. The CDR3 DNA reads TGCGCCAGCACTGCTTGGGGGGGGGCAGGACAGCCCCAGCATTTT. Its translation: CASTAWGGAGQPQHF.

This chain uses TRBV3-1 (or the pseudogene TRBV3-2) with TRBJ2-3; D gene ambiguous. The CDR3 extends over 16 amino acids. Germline loops: CDR1 LGHDT, CDR2 YNNKEL (reference sequence). With 4 bases removed from V and 4 bases from J, the gap between germline ends came to 18 bases. The CDR3 loop is CASSPEVARSADTQYF. In nucleotides, the CDR3 is TGTGCCAGCAGCCCAGAGGTTGCTCGGTCCGCAGATACGCAGTATTTT.

In the case of this clone: Germline is not matched at one junction end, which may reflect a read error. This CDR3 is CASGGTERLF. DNA for the CDR3: TGCGCCAGCGGAGGGACGGAAAGACTATTC. The V gene is TRBV10-2, the J gene TRBJ1-2; perhaps TRBD1 as D (5 bases). CDR3 size: 10 residues. Germline CDR1 WSHSY, CDR2 SAAADI.

This chain links TRBV29-1 with TRBJ1-1, with D unclear. This CDR3 region has 14 residues. Per the germline V gene, CDR1 is SQVTM and CDR2 is ANQGSEA. The V end was cut by 0 bases, the J end by 7 bases, with 15 bases between. In DNA form, the CDR3 reads TGCAGCGTTGAAGACACAGTGGCTCCCATTGAAGCTTTCTTT. Translated: CSVEDTVAPIEAFF.

The gene calls are TRBV9 and TRBJ1-3, with 7 bases fitting TRBD1. Germline CDR1 SGDLS, CDR2 YYNGEE. The CDR3 spans 18 residues. The V gene end was trimmed by 0 bases and the J gene end by 0 bases; junction bases not matched to a gene: 9. The CDR3 loop reads CASSVEGWDSFSGNTIYF. The DNA of the CDR3 is TGTGCCAGCAGCGTAGAGGGCTGGGACAGCTTCTCTGGAAACACCATATATTTT.

The chain employs TRBV19 and TRBJ1-1, with D maybe TRBD1 (6 bases). This CDR3 has 13 residues. Germline V gene data show CDR1 as LNHDA and CDR2 as SQIVND (reference sequence). Trimming took off 8 bases at V and 3 bases at J, with 13 bases between the two ends. The DNA for the CDR3 is TGTGCCAGTTCTGACAGGAGCGACACTGAAGCTTTCTTT. It specifies CASSDRSDTEAFF.

This rearrangement joins TRBV5-5 to TRBJ2-3, with 7 positions matching TRBD2. The V gene end was trimmed by 4 bases and the J gene end by 2 bases; junction bases not matched to a gene: 10. Germline values: CDR1 SGHKS, CDR2 YYEKEE (reference sequence). The CDR3 has 16 residues. In nucleotides, the CDR3 is TGTGCCAGCAGCGCTGGGGAGGGTGCATTCACAGATACGCAGTATTTT. The encoded protein is CASSAGEGAFTDTQYF.

This clone was detected a few times. The chain uses TRBV28 and TRBJ1-4, with 7 bases lining up with TRBD1. The CDR3 has 15 amino acids. Germline V lookup: CDR1 MDHEN, CDR2 SYDVKM. Losses at the gene ends were 6 bases for V and 6 bases for J; bases not matched to a gene: 10. The CDR3 region is CASRRDRVGDEKLFF. The CDR3 DNA sequence: TGTGCCAGCAGACGAGACAGGGTCGGGGATGAAAAACTGTTTTTT.

With respect to this clone: The sample carries other DNA sequences with the same CDR3. The chain has TRBV27 and TRBJ2-7, with D hard to call. The CDR3 has 11 residues. Germline V gives CDR1 MNHEY, CDR2 SMNVEV (reference sequence). Deletions cut 3 bases from V and 3 bases from J, with 3 bases between. Here the CDR3 DNA reads TGTGCCAGCAGTTTCTTCTACGAGCAGTACTTC. Translation gives CASSFFYEQYF.

This clone was seen only once. CDR3 protein: CASSKGRGFSYEQYF. The CDR3 bases are TGTGCCAGTAGTAAGGGCAGGGGCTTCTCCTACGAGCAGTACTTC. V and J are TRBV19 and TRBJ2-7; D is possibly TRBD1 (6 bases). CDR1 and CDR2 from the germline V gene are LNHDA and SQIVND (reference sequence). V was shortened by 4 bases and J by 0 bases, with 13 bases between the two germline ends. The CDR3 is 15 amino acids.

The V gene is TRBV2, the J gene TRBJ2-6; D uncertain. Trimming took off 7 bases at V and 2 bases at J, with 9 bases between the two ends. In germline, CDR1 is SNHLY, CDR2 FYNNEI. The CDR3 length is 14 residues. CDR3 coding DNA: TGTGCCAGCAAGCACAGTCCTGGGGCCAACGTCCTGACTTTC. This gives the protein CASKHSPGANVLTF.

This chain uses TRBV13 with TRBJ1-2; perhaps TRBD1 as D (5 bases). Per the germline V gene, CDR1 is PRHDT and CDR2 is FYEKMQ (reference sequence). Trimming removed 0 bases at V and 6 bases at J, with 11 bases between. This CDR3 has 14 amino acids. The DNA of the CDR3 is TGTGCCAGCAGCTTAGGACAGGAAGGTGATGGCTACACCTTC. Protein product: CASSLGQEGDGYTF.

The CDR3 nucleotides read TGTGCCTGGAGTGCCGGACAGGGGGCTAACGAGCAGTACTTC. It translates to CAWSAGQGANEQYF. This chain joins TRBV30 and TRBJ2-7; 11 nucleotides agree with TRBD1. This CDR3 has 14 amino acids. Germline-derived CDR1 and CDR2 are GTSNPN and SVGIG (reference sequence). Trimming at V came to 1 base and at J to 5 bases, leaving 4 bases not matched to a gene.

The J gene is TRBJ2-5, the V gene TRBV6-6; 7 nucleotides agree with TRBD1. This CDR3 is 12 amino acids long. V shed 4 bases and J 9 bases; nucleotides not matched to a gene: 5. Per the germline V gene, CDR1 is MNHNY and CDR2 is SVGAGI (reference sequence). The CDR3 DNA is TGTGCCAGCAGTTTATACCAGGGGGCCCAGTACTTC. Translated, it gives CASSLYQGAQYF.

This rearrangement joins TRBV7-8 to TRBJ2-7; 11 nucleotides align to TRBD1. The germline CDR1 and CDR2 sequences are SGHVS and FQNEAQ. Germline trimming cut 6 bases from V and 5 bases from J; bases unmatched to any gene: 9. This CDR3 has 15 residues. As DNA, the CDR3 is TGTGCCAGCAGGCGGGACAGGGGGAATTGGGACGAGCAGTACTTC. Translating gives CASRRDRGNWDEQYF.

The chain carries TRBV7-9 and TRBJ1-3, with D tentatively TRBD1 (5 bases). Trimming removed 8 bases at V and 1 base at J, with 6 bases between. Per the germline V gene, CDR1 is SEHNR and CDR2 is FQNEAQ (reference sequence). CDR3 length equals 12 residues. The CDR3, as DNA: TGTGCCAGCCGGGGGTCTGGAAACACCATATATTTT. It encodes CASRGSGNTIYF.

The V gene is TRBV12-5, the J gene TRBJ2-1, with a tentative D call TRBD1 (6 bases). With 4 bases removed from V and 2 bases from J, the gap between germline ends came to 9 bases. Germline CDR1 reads LGHNT; CDR2 reads FRNRAP. There are 14 residues in the CDR3. This CDR3 reads CASGSTGTYNEQFF. In nucleotides, the CDR3 is TGTGCTAGTGGTTCCACAGGGACCTACAATGAGCAGTTCTTC.

The table lists this clone with a few counts. This chain uses TRBV28 with TRBJ1-1; 7 nucleotides match TRBD1. The CDR3 is made up of 12 amino acids. The J segment lost 10 bases and the V segment lost 6 bases, leaving 8 bases of the junction unmatched. Per the germline V gene, CDR1 is MDHEN and CDR2 is SYDVKM. This CDR3 is CASRARQGGAFF. DNA of the CDR3: TGTGCCAGCAGAGCTCGACAGGGAGGAGCTTTCTTT.

This chain links TRBV28 with TRBJ1-1, with D maybe TRBD1 (5 bases). The CDR3 is made up of 13 amino acids. Trimming stripped 5 bases from V and 1 base from J, with 8 bases between. Germline CDR1 is MDHEN and CDR2 is SYDVKM. For the CDR3, the DNA is TGTGCCAGCAGTCCGGGGGGGAACACTGAAGCTTTCTTT. It encodes CASSPGGNTEAFF. The entire variable domain, with the rest obtained from reference TRBV28 and TRBJ1-1, is as follows: DVKVTQSSRYLVKRTGEKVFLECVQDMDHENMFWYRQDPGLGLRLIYFSYDVKMKEKGDIPEGYSVSREKKERFSLILESASTNQTSMYLCASSPGGNTEAFFGQGTRLTVV.

The gene calls are TRBV19 and TRBJ2-2; 12 bases are a match to TRBD2. The CDR3 covers 16 residues. CDR1 LNHDA and CDR2 SQIVND come from the germline V gene (reference sequence). V was clipped by 5 bases and J by 4 bases; unmatched bases: 5. This CDR3 reads CASSASSGGATGELFF. The CDR3 coding sequence is TGTGCCAGTAGTGCCTCTAGCGGGGGGGCCACCGGGGAGCTGTTTTTT. Full variable domain (outside the CDR3, taken from reference TRBV19 and TRBJ2-2): DGGITQSPKYLFRKEGQNVTLSCEQNLNHDAMYWYRQDPGQGLRLIYYSQIVNDFQKGDIAEGYSVSREKKESFPLTVTSAQKNPTAFYLCASSASSGGATGELFFGEGSRLTVL.

The V gene is TRBV29-1, the J gene TRBJ2-1; 10 nucleotides line up with TRBD1. The V gene end was trimmed by 7 bases and the J gene end by 5 bases; junction bases not matched to a gene: 8. The germline V gene encodes CDR1 SQVTM and CDR2 ANQGSEA. The length of the CDR3 is 14 residues. The CDR3 sequence: CSAPRTGGDNEQFF. The CDR3 DNA is TGCAGCGCTCCAAGGACAGGGGGGGACAATGAGCAGTTCTTC.